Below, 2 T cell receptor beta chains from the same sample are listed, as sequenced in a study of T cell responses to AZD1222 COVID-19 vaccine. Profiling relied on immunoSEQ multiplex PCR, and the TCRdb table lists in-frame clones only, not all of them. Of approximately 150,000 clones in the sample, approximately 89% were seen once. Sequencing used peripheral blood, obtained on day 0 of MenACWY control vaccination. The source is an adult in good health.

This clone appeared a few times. DNA for the CDR3: TGTGCTAGTGGTTTGGTGGGACAGGGAGATACGCAGTATTTT. It is translated as CASGLVGQGDTQYF. The rearrangement joins TRBV12-5 to TRBJ2-3; TRBD1 aligns across 9 bases. From germline, CDR1 is LGHNT and CDR2 FRNRAP. V was clipped by 0 bases and J by 5 bases; unmatched bases: 0. This CDR3 comprises 14 residues.

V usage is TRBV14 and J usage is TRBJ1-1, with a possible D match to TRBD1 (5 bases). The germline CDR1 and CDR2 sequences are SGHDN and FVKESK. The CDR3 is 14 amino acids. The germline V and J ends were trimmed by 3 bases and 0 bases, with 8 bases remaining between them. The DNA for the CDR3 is TGTGCCAGCAGCCACAGGGTCATGAACACTGAAGCTTTCTTT. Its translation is CASSHRVMNTEAFF.